This T cell receptor beta chain was captured by sequencing in a study of T cells in Graves' hyperthyroidism and ophthalmopathy (dated by TCRdb to about 2019). In the study overall: Peripheral blood samples were taken at initial diagnosis, before any treatment was given. TCR V-J signatures able to tell the groups apart were searched for in a discovery cohort of more than 90 patients, of whom 43 had Graves' ophthalmopathy and 57 had stable Graves' hyperthyroidism. An independent validation cohort of under 20 hyperthyroidism patients and 17 patients who later progressed to ophthalmopathy tested prospective prediction of ophthalmopathy. The roughly 91 discovery patients were randomly divided into training and test sets at a 7:3 ratio. In addition, the study compared T-cell repertoires in thyroid tissue and in blood from several Graves' hyperthyroidism patients. After sampling, hyperthyroidism patients received methimazole starting at 30 mg daily, and ophthalmopathy patients received high-dose intravenous methylprednisolone. The paper describes TCR Vbeta CDR3 sequencing of 120 to 150 peripheral blood samples, made up of roughly 45 ophthalmopathy patients, 70 to 75 hyperthyroidism patients and 17 progressor patients. Broad study findings and their caveats: In validation, the model predicted progression to ophthalmopathy with 60% to 71% sensitivity and less than 80% specificity, a median of 6.5 months before onset. In cross-validation, a model built on a 13 V-J signature told ophthalmopathy apart from stable hyperthyroidism with approximately 90% sensitivity and roughly 83% specificity, and in testing the same model reached 80%/75%. No statistical method was used to fix the sample size in advance, and group allocation was not hidden from the investigators. Most expanded thyroid clonotypes (frequency above 0.001) were also detected in blood, suggesting blood repertoires may reflect thyroid immune responses.

Ophthalmopathy patients had moderately to severely active disease, with a Clinical Activity Score of 3 or more, a NOSPECS grade of 4 or more, and a disease duration of less than 3 months. Any patient with an uncontrolled infection, another autoimmune disease, pregnancy or lactation was excluded. Diagnoses relied on clinical symptoms, serum thyroxine and TRAb, thyroid ultrasound and orbital computed tomography. PBMCs were isolated from 7.5 to 10 ml of fresh peripheral blood by Ficoll-Paque density gradient centrifugation. Trizol reagent was used to extract total RNA, and RNA quality was then checked on an Agilent 2100 Bioanalyzer. The TCR beta CDR3 regions were amplified from RNA transcripts. A first-round RT-PCR of the TCR CDR3 used the HTBI primer set with the Qiagen OneStep RT-PCR kit. Libraries were constructed in a second round of multiplex PCR, after which size selection and purification were carried out. Sequencing of the libraries was done on an Illumina HiSeq2000 using paired-end 100 bp reads. For the original study's pipeline: SOAPnuke was used to process the raw data, with reads discarded if the reads contained adapters or uncalled bases, had a mean Phred below 15, or lacked an exact constant-primer or identifier match. COPE v1.2.5 was used to merge the high-quality paired reads, and each unique nucleotide sequence was defined as a clonotype. MiTCR v1.1 was used to align clonotypes to the IMGT TRBV, TRBD and TRBJ reference segments. Only V-J combinations with frequency above 0.0001, covering about 99% of repertoires, were analysed. The TCS score was defined as F50 (clonal expansion) divided by E x V (chaos), with BLOSUM62-based TCRdist calculated between CDR3 peptides within each V-J. Welch's t-statistics and random forest reduced 450 to 600 V-J features to fewer than 15, which were used in a naive Bayes classifier (R e1071). The public reads were quality trimmed at Q25 with fastp and then assembled into clones with MiXCR by TCRdb, keeping productive beta chains. Rows are unified per CDR3 protein, each entry keeping the most common DNA and genes. TCRdb, rather than the study authors, made the V and J calls. The sample table records fewer than 700,000 distinct CDR3 sequences; approximately 17% of these occur just once. Together, the top ten hold roughly 18% of the sample.

This clonotype showed up just a few times. It has no known antigen specificity. Qualities for individual bases were not recorded, and no much larger clone is one base off. This clonotype was sampled from a woman between 18 and 30 years old with Graves' ophthalmopathy. The sequenced sample was blood.

The nucleotide sequence is TGCAGTGCTAGCCTGGGGTCCTATGGCTACACCTTC. This codes for CSASLGSYGYTF. The V gene is TRBV20-1 and the J gene is TRBJ1-2; no D gene is confidently identified. As encoded in the germline V gene (reference sequence), CDR1 is DFQATT while CDR2 is SNEGSKA. The CDR3, cysteine through phenylalanine, is 12 amino acids long. The sequence is cut down to CDR3 DNA, 36 bases in frame from base 1. The V end loses 3 bases and the J end loses 4 bases, and a stretch of 9 bases separates them.